Listed here are 9 T cell receptor beta chains from one sample, sequenced in a study of T-cell reconstitution after alpha-beta-depleted transplantation in children. A library of TCRbeta sequences, prepared with unique molecular identifiers, was generated. Via MiXCR, TCRdb re-called the PCR reads, giving one row per CDR3 protein. The table records about 500,000 distinct CDR3 sequences, about 31% of them present only once. The starting material was PBMCs from the stem cell graft donor, obtained from the stem cell graft. Receptors were obtained from a human donor who donated a stem cell graft to a child with aplastic anemia.

This clonotype has just a few counts. The V and J genes are TRBV7-2 and TRBJ1-2; no reliable D call. From germline, CDR1 is SGHTA and CDR2 FQGNSA. CDR3 length equals 14 residues. Trimming stripped 0 bases from V and 1 base from J, with 6 bases between. DNA for the CDR3: TGTGCCAGCAGCTTAGCGTTGTATAACTATGGCTACACCTTC. The encoded protein is CASSLALYNYGYTF.

The chain joins TRBV6-1 to TRBJ1-5; possible D gene TRBD1, 6 bases. This CDR3 has 15 residues. Trimming removed 6 bases at V and 2 bases at J, with 14 bases between. The germline gives CDR1 MNHNS, CDR2 SASEGT. In DNA, the CDR3 is TGTGCCAGCAGCAGGGGCCATGGAGGCAATCAGCCCCAGCATTTT. Translation: CASSRGHGGNQPQHF.

The chain recombines TRBV20-1 with TRBJ2-1; 10 nucleotides match TRBD2. CDR1 and CDR2 from the germline V gene are DFQATT and SNEGSKA (reference sequence). V shed 4 bases and J 7 bases; nucleotides not matched to a gene: 7. The CDR3 is made up of 14 amino acids. The CDR3, as DNA: TGCAGTGCTATTGGGACTAGCGCTTGGAATGAGCAGTTCTTC. Translation: CSAIGTSAWNEQFF.

CDR3 residues: CASSLSLADQETQYF. In nucleotides, the CDR3 is TGCGCCAGCAGCTTGAGTCTAGCGGATCAAGAGACCCAGTACTTC. This chain uses TRBV5-1 with TRBJ2-5; 7 bases line up with TRBD2. J lost 2 bases, V lost 1 base, and 5 bases had no gene match. Germline V lookup: CDR1 SGHRS, CDR2 YFSETQ. The CDR3 length is 15 residues.

This clonotype occurred once. The genes are TRBV5-1 and TRBJ2-7; perhaps TRBD2 as D (6 bases). The germline gives CDR1 SGHRS, CDR2 YFSETQ. V was trimmed by 0 bases and J by 4 bases, leaving 17 bases between them. The CDR3 has 16 residues. The CDR3 sequence is CASSLVSGGVKYEQYF. In DNA form, the CDR3 reads TGCGCCAGCAGCTTGGTGTCCGGGGGAGTAAAATACGAGCAGTACTTC.

The chain's CDR3 is CASSGRANTEAFF. The CDR3 coding sequence is TGTGCCAGCAGCGGACGGGCTAACACTGAAGCTTTCTTT. This chain links TRBV6-2 or TRBV6-3 with TRBJ1-1; the D is unclear. Germline V lookup: CDR1 MNHEY, CDR2 SVGEGT. Trimming cost V 6 bases and J 2 bases, with 10 bases left between them. There are 13 residues in the CDR3.

This clonotype has at least ten counts. The gene calls are TRBV7-2 and TRBJ2-3; TRBD2 aligns across 12 bases. This CDR3 comprises 16 residues. Trimming at V came to 5 bases and at J to 4 bases, leaving 7 bases not matched to a gene. CDR1 is SGHTA, CDR2 FQGNSA, per germline. CDR3 sequence: CASSQYGTSGSDTQYF. The CDR3 nucleotides read TGTGCCAGCAGCCAATACGGGACTAGCGGGTCAGATACGCAGTATTTT.

This clonotype was seen more than once but under ten times. This sequence joins TRBV7-9 and TRBJ2-5; no definite D call. Deletions cut 2 bases from V and 4 bases from J, with 5 bases between. Looked up from germline, CDR1 is SEHNR and CDR2 is FQNEAQ (reference sequence). The CDR3 length is 12 residues. The CDR3 loop is CASSLMGETQYF. Here the CDR3 DNA reads TGTGCCAGCAGCTTAATGGGAGAGACCCAGTACTTC. Filled out from reference TRBV7-9 and TRBJ2-5, the complete variable domain reads DTGVSQNPRHKITKRGQNVTFRCDPISEHNRLYWYRQTLGQGPEFLTYFQNEAQLEKSRLLSDRFSAERPKGSFSTLEIQRTEQGDSAMYLCASSLMGETQYFGPGTRLLVL.

This clonotype was recorded a few times. The rearrangement uses TRBV5-1 and TRBJ2-1, with D tentatively TRBD2 (6 bases). This CDR3 spans 16 amino acids. V lost 0 bases to trimming and J lost 7 bases, with 17 bases between them. Germline-derived CDR1 and CDR2 are SGHRS and YFSETQ. The CDR3 region is CASSLAGVGRTNEQFF. The CDR3 DNA sequence: TGCGCCAGCAGCTTGGCCGGAGTCGGGAGAACTAATGAGCAGTTCTTC.